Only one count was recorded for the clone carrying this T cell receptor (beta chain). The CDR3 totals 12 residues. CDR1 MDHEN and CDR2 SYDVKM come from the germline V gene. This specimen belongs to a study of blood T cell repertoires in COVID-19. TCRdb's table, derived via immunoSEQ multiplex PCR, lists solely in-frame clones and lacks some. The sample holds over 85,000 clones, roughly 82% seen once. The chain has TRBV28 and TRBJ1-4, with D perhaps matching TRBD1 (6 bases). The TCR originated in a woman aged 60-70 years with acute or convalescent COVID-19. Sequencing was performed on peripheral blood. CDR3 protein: CGSTGENEKLFF. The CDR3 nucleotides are TGTGGGTCGACAGGCGAGAATGAAAAACTGTTTTTT.